The 27 T cell receptor beta chains given below trace back to one sample, sequenced in a study of CD8 T cells in ankylosing spondylitis. MiXCR was run by TCRdb on the 5' RACE reads, yielding one entry per CDR3 protein. The sample has 250,000 to 400,000 distinct CDR3 sequences, around a tenth seen once. The sequencing input was blood, either unsorted or a sorted T cell fraction (not recorded which). The origin of the receptors is a female donor with ankylosing spondylitis or in good health (not recorded which).

In its sample, this clonotype was seen many times. This chain connects TRBV20-1 to TRBJ2-7; the D is unclear. Trimming shortened V by 5 bases and J by 5 bases, and 7 bases separated the two germline ends. The germline V gene encodes CDR1 DFQATT and CDR2 SNEGSKA (reference sequence). The CDR3 has 10 amino acids. The CDR3 DNA reads as TGCAGTGCTGGACGAAACGAGCAGTACTTC. Protein sequence: CSAGRNEQYF.

Regarding this clonotype: This may be a read error: a much more frequent sequence differs by one nucleotide. This CDR3 fails to terminate in the conserved phenylalanine or tryptophan, so it likely reflects a read error. The J gene is TRBJ2-7, the V gene TRBV5-1; 9 bases line up with TRBD1. Germline V CDR1 and CDR2: SGHRS, YFSETQ. Losses at the gene ends were 8 bases for V and 5 bases for J; bases not matched to a gene: 11. The CDR3 is made up of 14 amino acids. Written as DNA, the CDR3 is TGCGCCAGTGCCGGGACAGGGAACATCAACGAGCAGTACTTG. Its protein is CASAGTGNINEQYL.

The table lists this clonotype with many counts. The chain is built from TRBV2 and TRBJ2-7, with D unclear. The CDR3 consists of 12 residues. Between the trimmed V and J ends, which lost 5 bases and 8 bases, there was a span of 13 bases. CDR1 and CDR2 from the germline V gene are SNHLY and FYNNEI. CDR3 protein: CASSPSTPKQYF. In nucleotides, the CDR3 is TGTGCCAGCAGTCCGTCCACTCCGAAGCAGTACTTC.

This clonotype was seen many times. This chain links TRBV4-2 with TRBJ2-3, with 14 bases matching TRBD2. Trimming removed 1 base from V and 4 bases from J; junction bases left unmatched: 1. Germline assignment: CDR1 LGHNA and CDR2 YNFKEQ. The CDR3 is made up of 16 amino acids. CDR3 region: CASSQGLAGGPDTQYF. CDR3 in DNA: TGTGCCAGCAGCCAAGGACTAGCGGGGGGGCCAGATACGCAGTATTTT.

Many counts were recorded for this clonotype. V gene TRBV20-1 combines with J gene TRBJ2-5; D is ambiguous. V lost 5 bases and J 1 base, leaving 17 bases between the germline ends. This CDR3 is 15 amino acids long. CDR1 and CDR2 (germline): DFQATT, SNEGSKA (reference sequence). For the CDR3, the DNA is TGCAGTGCTGCCCCCCGGCGAGTACGCCAAGAGACCCAGTACTTC. Translated: CSAAPRRVRQETQYF.

A note on this clonotype: It may be a read error: a sequence one base away is much more abundant. V usage is TRBV20-1 and J usage is TRBJ2-1; D is possibly TRBD2 (6 bases). This CDR3 region has 16 residues. CDR1 and CDR2 from the germline V gene are DFQATT and SNEGSKA (reference sequence). The CDR3 protein is CCAREYSGSSYNEQFF. The DNA of the CDR3 is TGCTGTGCTAGAGAGTATAGCGGAAGCTCCTACAATGAGCAGTTCTTC.

CDR3 loop: CASSAKTGTSTDTQYF. The CDR3 DNA is TGTGCCAGCTCCGCGAAGACAGGGACTAGCACAGATACGCAGTATTTT. The V gene is TRBV18, the J gene TRBJ2-3; perhaps TRBD1 as D (7 bases). Trimming took off 6 bases at V and 0 bases at J, with 16 bases between the two ends. The CDR3 sequence is 16 residues long. Germline V gene data show CDR1 as KGHSH and CDR2 as LQKENI.

A word on this clonotype: Given a much more abundant clone one base away, this may be a read error. The gene calls are TRBV28 and TRBJ2-4; possibly TRBD1 or TRBD2 for D (6 bases each). This CDR3 has 14 residues. Germline loops: CDR1 MDHEN, CDR2 SYDVKM. CDR3 residues: CASRLSYREDIQYF. The CDR3 nucleotides are TGTGCCAGCCGTTTATCGTACAGGGAGGACATTCAGTACTTC.

As concerns this clonotype: A much larger clone differs by one base, so this may be a read error. The rearrangement links TRBV12-3 or TRBV12-4 to TRBJ2-1, with 10 bases identical to TRBD1. The CDR3 runs to 15 residues. The CDR3 spells CASSFDRGQYNEQLF. In DNA, the CDR3 is TGTGCCAGCAGTTTCGACAGGGGGCAGTACAATGAGCAGCTCTTC.

This clonotype was seen more than once but under ten times. V usage is TRBV6-5 and J usage is TRBJ2-7; TRBD2 aligns across 10 bases. The germline V gene encodes CDR1 MNHEY and CDR2 SVGAGI. After removal of 3 bases from V and 1 base from J, the junction contained 6 bases not matched to a gene. CDR3 length: 16 residues. The CDR3 region has the DNA TGTGCCAGCAGTTATACCGGGACTAGCGAGTCCTACGAGCAGTACTTC. Its protein product is CASSYTGTSESYEQYF.

This clonotype has at least ten counts. The chain uses TRBV5-1 and TRBJ2-1; no firm D call. Per germline, CDR1 SGHRS and CDR2 YFSETQ. The CDR3 consists of 15 residues. Between the trimmed V and J ends, which lost 4 bases and 0 bases, there was a span of 11 bases. The CDR3, as DNA: TGCGCCAGCAGCAGTGCCAAGAGCTCCTACAATGAGCAGTTCTTC. Protein: CASSSAKSSYNEQFF.

This clonotype was seen ten or more times. This chain connects TRBV5-1 to TRBJ1-3; 8 bases line up with TRBD1. Per germline, CDR1 SGHRS and CDR2 YFSETQ. V dropped 4 bases and J dropped 2; count of bases not matched to a gene: 11. The CDR3 is 17 residues long. CDR3 in DNA: TGCGCCAGCAGCGCCGGACAGGGTGACGTTGCTGGAAACACCATATATTTT. It encodes CASSAGQGDVAGNTIYF.

This clonotype has a count of ten or more. The chain joins TRBV2 to TRBJ2-1; 9 bases map to TRBD1. The length of the CDR3 is 15 residues. V shed 1 base, J shed 10 bases, and the junction held 8 bases outside the gene matches. Per the germline V gene, CDR1 is SNHLY and CDR2 is FYNNEI. The CDR3 DNA follows: TGTGCCAGCAGTGAAGTAGGACAGGGGAGATGGGAGCAGTTCTTC. Protein product: CASSEVGQGRWEQFF.

The chain couples TRBV7-9 to TRBJ2-5, with a tentative D call TRBD2 (5 bases). Germline V gives CDR1 SEHNR, CDR2 FQNEAQ (reference sequence). The CDR3 is 14 amino acids. V gave up 1 base and J gave up 2 bases, with 8 bases separating them. The CDR3 here is CASSLDRLQETQYF. The DNA for the CDR3 is TGTGCCAGCAGCTTAGACAGACTACAAGAGACCCAGTACTTC.

The chain employs TRBV5-6 and TRBJ2-2, with 12 bases identical to TRBD2. V was clipped by 4 bases and J by 8 bases; unmatched bases: 6. Germline loops: CDR1 SGHDT, CDR2 YYEEEE. This CDR3 is 15 amino acids long. The CDR3 protein is CASSPRLAGVGELFF. The CDR3 DNA reads TGTGCCAGCAGCCCCCGACTAGCGGGAGTGGGGGAGCTGTTTTTT.

This clonotype was counted ten times or more. The chain is built from TRBV20-1 and TRBJ1-1; a weak D match, TRBD1 (5 bases). CDR3 length: 14 residues. Germline loops: CDR1 DFQATT, CDR2 SNEGSKA (reference sequence). Trimming pared 3 bases from V and 4 bases from J, leaving 15 bases between. The chain's CDR3 is CSASLGLAGTEAFF. CDR3 coding DNA: TGCAGTGCTAGCCTGGGGCTGGCGGGCACTGAAGCTTTCTTT.

The chain uses TRBV6-1 and TRBJ1-1; 7 positions agree with TRBD1. The CDR3 has 14 amino acids. V dropped 7 bases and J dropped 2; count of bases not matched to a gene: 7. The germline V gene has CDR1 MNHNS and CDR2 SASEGT. CDR3 coding DNA: TGTGCCAGCAACCACCGGGACAGCAACACTGAAGCTTTCTTT. Translating it yields CASNHRDSNTEAFF.

This clonotype has at least ten counts. The V and J genes are TRBV9 and TRBJ1-5, with D maybe TRBD1 (6 bases). CDR1 SGDLS and CDR2 YYNGEE come from the germline V gene. Trimming removed 4 bases from V and 6 bases from J, with 14 bases in between. The CDR3 loop spans 14 amino acids. The CDR3 sequence: CASSLGGAGQPQHF. The CDR3 region has the DNA TGTGCCAGCAGCTTGGGGGGGGCCGGTCAGCCCCAGCATTTT.

Turning to this clonotype: The junction shows a germline mismatch at one end, possibly a read error. The J gene is TRBJ2-1, the V gene TRBV20-1, with 9 positions matching TRBD2. The CDR3 loop spans 18 amino acids. Germline assignment: CDR1 DFQATT and CDR2 SNEGSKA (reference sequence). The CDR3, as DNA: TGCTGTGCTAGAGAGATAGCGGGGGCTCTCAGGGGACCCAATGAGCAGTTCTTC. Translation gives CCAREIAGALRGPNEQFF.

Remarks on this clonotype: A much larger clone differs by one base, so this may be a read error. This chain uses TRBV28 with TRBJ1-3; D may be TRBD1 (5 bases). Trimming took off 8 bases at V and 0 bases at J, with 11 bases between the two ends. Germline CDR1 MDHEN, CDR2 SYDVKM. This CDR3 is 14 amino acids long. The DNA for the CDR3 is TGTGCCAGCGAAAGGGGATCCTCTGGAAACACCATATATTTT. This codes for CASERGSSGNTIYF.

This clonotype was observed once. The chain has TRBV5-1 and TRBJ2-6, with D uncertain. This CDR3 is built from 12 residues. Germline CDR1 SGHRS, CDR2 YFSETQ. Trimming left V 4 bases short and J 6 bases short, with 5 bases between. The CDR3 sequence: CASSLKANVLTF. In nucleotides, the CDR3 is TGCGCCAGCAGCCTTAAGGCCAACGTCCTGACTTTC. The full variable domain, in which reference TRBV5-1 and TRBJ2-6 provide the parts outside the CDR3, is KAGVTQTPRYLIKTRGQQVTLSCSPISGHRSVSWYQQTPGQGLQFLFEYFSETQRNKGNFPGRFSGRQFSNSRSEMNVSTLELGDSALYLCASSLKANVLTFGAGSRLTVL.

Many counts were recorded for this clonotype. The chain has TRBV29-1 and TRBJ1-2, with TRBD1 as a possible D gene (6 bases). V lost 6 bases, J lost 4 bases, and 12 bases lay in between. The germline CDR1 and CDR2 sequences are SQVTM and ANQGSEA. The CDR3 is made up of 12 amino acids. The CDR3 region has the DNA TGCAGCGTGGATCAGGGGCTCTATGGCTACACCTTC. This gives the protein CSVDQGLYGYTF.

This clonotype was detected a few times. The V gene is TRBV20-1, the J gene TRBJ2-7, with 8 bases lining up with TRBD1. CDR3 length equals 11 residues. Germline values: CDR1 DFQATT, CDR2 SNEGSKA (reference sequence). The DNA of the CDR3 is TGCAGCTCAGGACAGGGCTACGAGCAGTACTTC. Amino acids: CSSGQGYEQYF.

Ten or more counts support this clonotype. This sequence joins TRBV20-1 and TRBJ2-3, with TRBD2 as a possible D gene (5 bases). The V gene's germline CDR1 is DFQATT and CDR2 SNEGSKA (reference sequence). This CDR3 is built from 12 residues. V was trimmed by 6 bases and J by 0 bases, leaving 7 bases between them. Here the CDR3 reads CSALASTDTQYF. In nucleotides, the CDR3 is TGCAGTGCGTTAGCGAGCACAGATACGCAGTATTTT.

This clonotype was observed a handful of times. The genes are TRBV20-1 and TRBJ2-1; 12 bases align to TRBD2. From germline, CDR1 is DFQATT and CDR2 SNEGSKA (reference sequence). V shed 8 bases, J shed 6 bases, and the junction held 8 bases outside the gene matches. The CDR3 spans 14 residues. The CDR3 DNA reads TGCAGTACCACCGGGACTAGCGGGTTCAATGAGCAGTTCTTC. Protein: CSTTGTSGFNEQFF.

This clonotype occurred a few times. V and J are TRBV5-1 and TRBJ2-1; D might be TRBD1 (6 bases). The V and J ends lost 4 bases and 0 bases respectively, with 11 bases between them. CDR1 and CDR2 (germline): SGHRS, YFSETQ. The CDR3 extends over 15 amino acids. The chain's CDR3 is CASSTTGNSYNEQFF. The CDR3 DNA follows: TGCGCCAGCAGCACGACAGGAAACTCCTACAATGAGCAGTTCTTC.

This clonotype appeared many times. This chain joins TRBV10-3 and TRBJ2-7; no clear D gene. The CDR3 totals 15 residues. Germline V gene sequence: CDR1 ENHRY, CDR2 SYGVKD. The CDR3 DNA follows: TGTGCTGCGAGCACCCCAGACACCAACTCCTACGAGCAGTACTTC. This codes for CAASTPDTNSYEQYF.